This TCR beta chain was retrieved from a study of T cells in Graves' hyperthyroidism and ophthalmopathy. Study results and caveats: Most thyroid-expanded clonotypes above 0.001 were also found in blood.

The CDR3 consists of 14 residues. Unmatched junction bases numbered 3, after V lost 1 base and J lost 3 bases. Germline loops: CDR1 SGHAT, CDR2 FQNNGV. Template material for amplifying TCR beta CDR3 regions consisted of RNA transcripts. An initial round of RT-PCR targeting the TCR CDR3 relied on the HTBI primer set. Via MiXCR, TCRdb re-called the multiplex PCR reads, giving one row per CDR3 protein. The sample includes about 550,000 distinct CDR3 sequences, roughly 20% of them seen just once. There are many counts of this clonotype. Its specificity is not known. The sample comprised blood. The chain joins TRBV11-2 to TRBJ2-7; the match to TRBD1 covers 7 bases. This TCR was recovered from a man in his late teens or twenties with Graves' hyperthyroidism. CDR3 region: CASSLGTGNYEQYF. The DNA of the CDR3 is TGTGCCAGCAGCTTAGGGACAGGCAACTACGAGCAGTACTTC.